This T cell receptor beta chain emerged from a study of blood T cell repertoires in COVID-19. The germline V and J ends were trimmed by 7 bases and 3 bases, with 12 bases remaining between them. The CDR3 spans 14 residues. Germline V gene lookup returns CDR1 MNHEY and CDR2 SVGAGI. Method: immunoSEQ multiplex PCR; TCRdb's copy keeps in-frame clones and lacks some. The repertoire has about 99,000 clones, about 90% of them found once; the top ten carry 6.2%. The clonotype comes from a human donor in a cohort sampled during active COVID-19. Source material: peripheral blood. The chain joins TRBV6-5 to TRBJ2-2, with a weak D call TRBD1 (5 bases). CDR3 sequence (DNA): TGTGCCAGCATACGACAGAGCTACACCGGGGAGCTGTTTTTT. Translation gives CASIRQSYTGELFF.